Sequencing of this TCR beta chain was carried out in a study of OX40 agonist ivuxolimab in advanced cancers. Turning to the study itself: Prior anti-PD-1, anti-PD-L1 or anti-CTLA-4 therapy was allowed; roughly 40% had some. Three patients, one with hepatocellular carcinoma and two with cutaneous melanoma, achieved partial responses. Study findings and constraints: At doses 0.1 to 3.0 mg/kg, CD4+ and CD8+ clones expanded.

Libraries were prepared by immunoSEQ multiplex PCR; TCRdb keeps only in-frame clonotypes and omits some of them. Here the sample spans tens of thousands of clones, approximately 91% being singletons. On this clone itself: Its specificity is unknown.

Patients were ineligible given autoimmune disease history or systemic immunosuppression. This TCR derives from an adult with an advanced solid tumor such as melanoma, head and neck, liver or kidney cancer. Sequencing used CD4+ or CD8+ T cells sorted from blood, obtained in a trial of the OX40 agonist ivuxolimab.

The CDR3 DNA reads TGTGCCAGCAGCAAAGCTCTAGCGGGAGTAATCTACGAGCAGTACTTC. Protein product: CASSKALAGVIYEQYF. The chain joins TRBV21-1 to TRBJ2-7; the DNA was not compared with TRBD2, the D call given in the table. TRBV21-1 is recorded as a pseudogene. The CDR3 consists of 16 residues.